These T cell receptor beta chains were read from a single sample in a study of T-cell reconstitution after alpha-beta-depleted transplantation in children. TCRdb passed the PCR reads through MiXCR, listing each CDR3 protein once. Counted here are over 100,000 distinct CDR3 sequences, about 6% occurring once; the ten biggest clones make up around 5.6%. Specimen: PBMCs, mostly from graft donor cells, collected 60 days after TCRalphabeta/CD19-depleted stem cell transplant. The receptors shown here come from a female patient aged 2 to 10 who had a stem cell transplant for Fanconi anemia, so the T cells may come from the graft donor. Both conserved end residues are part of each CDR3. The order of the fields is CDR3 DNA, CDR3 protein, J gene, clone size, D gene, V gene. A D gene is named only where the DNA matches it firmly. A row's size may be missing; if present it is once, few, many or a size class.

TGTGCCAGCAGCCCCCGGCTAGCGGGGAGGAATGAGCAGTTCTTC,CASSPRLAGRNEQFF,TRBJ2-1,-,TRBD2,TRBV9
TGCGCCAGCAGCCCCGGGACAGATTTCGAGACCCAGTACTTC,CASSPGTDFETQYF,TRBJ2-5,many,TRBD1,TRBV5-1
TGTGCCAGCAGCCAAGGGGGCCAGCCCCAGCATTTT,CASSQGGQPQHF,TRBJ1-5,many,-,TRBV3-1
TGTGCCAGCCGATACCGAGGCGCGTCGAGGGGTGGCTACACCTTC,CASRYRGASRGGYTF,TRBJ1-2,few,-,TRBV28
TGTGCCAGCAGCCGGAGAGGGACAGGGGGAACCAATGAGCAGTTCTTC,CASSRRGTGGTNEQFF,TRBJ2-1,many,TRBD1,TRBV7-3
TGTGCCAGCACCTGGGGGCGGGTGAACACTGAAGCTTTCTTT,CASTWGRVNTEAFF,TRBJ1-1,many,-,TRBV28
TGCAGTGGACAGGGGGACACCTACGAGCAGTACTTC,CSGQGDTYEQYF,TRBJ2-7,many,TRBD1,TRBV29-1
TGCGCCAGCAGCAACCAAGAGACCCAGTACTTC,CASSNQETQYF,TRBJ2-5,many,-,TRBV5-1
TGTGCCAGCAGTAATTGGCTTGGCGAGCGGTACACCGGGGAGCTGTTTTTT,CASSNWLGERYTGELFF,TRBJ2-2,many,-,TRBV12-3/TRBV12-4
TGTGCCAGCAACGAACGGGCGGGAGTCCCCGCTGAGCAGTTCTTC,CASNERAGVPAEQFF,TRBJ2-1,-,TRBD2,TRBV11-1
TGTGCCAGCAGCGTCGGGGGGGCCAGATGGGGGCGAGAGACCCAGTACTTC,CASSVGGARWGRETQYF,TRBJ2-5,many,TRBD2,TRBV7-8
TGTGCCAGCAGCTTACGTCGGCAGGGGAGGGCCTTGAACACTGAAGCTTTCTTT,CASSLRRQGRALNTEAFF,TRBJ1-1,many,-,TRBV7-2
TGCAGTGCGCCGATTGACAGGGCCTCTGGAAACACCATATATTTT,CSAPIDRASGNTIYF,TRBJ1-3,few,TRBD1,TRBV20-1
TGTGCCAGCAGCTACGACTCGTCTGGCACAGATACGCAGTATTTT,CASSYDSSGTDTQYF,TRBJ2-3,-,-,TRBV7-3